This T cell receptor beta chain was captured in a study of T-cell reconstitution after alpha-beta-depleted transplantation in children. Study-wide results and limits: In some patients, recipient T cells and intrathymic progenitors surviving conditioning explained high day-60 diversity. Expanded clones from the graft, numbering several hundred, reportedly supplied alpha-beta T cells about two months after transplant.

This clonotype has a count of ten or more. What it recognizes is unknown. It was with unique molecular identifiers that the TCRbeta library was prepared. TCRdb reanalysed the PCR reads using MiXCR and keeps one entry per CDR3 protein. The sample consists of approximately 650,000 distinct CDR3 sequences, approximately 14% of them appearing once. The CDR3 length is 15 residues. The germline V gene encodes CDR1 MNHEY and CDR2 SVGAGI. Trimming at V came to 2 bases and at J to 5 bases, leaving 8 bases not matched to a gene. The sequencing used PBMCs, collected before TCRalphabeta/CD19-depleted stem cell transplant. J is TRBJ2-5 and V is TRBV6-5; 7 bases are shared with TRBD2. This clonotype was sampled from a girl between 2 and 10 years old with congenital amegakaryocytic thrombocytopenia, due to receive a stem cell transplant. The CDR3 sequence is CASSYVREALETQYF. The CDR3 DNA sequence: TGTGCCAGCAGTTACGTCCGGGAGGCACTCGAGACCCAGTACTTC.